The source of this T cell receptor (beta chain) is a study of blood T cell repertoires in COVID-19. Overall study: COVID-19 samples from acute and convalescent phases originated in the United States, Italy and Spain. From T cells, B-cell-depleted T cells, or PBMCs came the material, which was cDNA or gDNA.

CDR1 and CDR2 from the germline V gene are SGHNT and YYREEE (reference sequence). The CDR3 is made up of 15 amino acids. Trimming stripped 3 bases from V and 5 bases from J, with 15 bases between. The data were produced by immunoSEQ multiplex PCR, yet TCRdb's version contains in-frame clones alone and is incomplete. The sample consists of some 150,000 clones, 80% to 90% of them appearing once. The sample taken for sequencing was peripheral blood. The TCR sequence derives from a man aged 35 to 55 with acute or convalescent COVID-19. The chain employs TRBV5-4 and TRBJ1-3, with D tentatively TRBD1 (5 bases). The CDR3 DNA follows: TGTGCCAGCAGCTCCCATGGGGGGGAAAGAAACACCATATATTTT. It encodes CASSSHGGERNTIYF.